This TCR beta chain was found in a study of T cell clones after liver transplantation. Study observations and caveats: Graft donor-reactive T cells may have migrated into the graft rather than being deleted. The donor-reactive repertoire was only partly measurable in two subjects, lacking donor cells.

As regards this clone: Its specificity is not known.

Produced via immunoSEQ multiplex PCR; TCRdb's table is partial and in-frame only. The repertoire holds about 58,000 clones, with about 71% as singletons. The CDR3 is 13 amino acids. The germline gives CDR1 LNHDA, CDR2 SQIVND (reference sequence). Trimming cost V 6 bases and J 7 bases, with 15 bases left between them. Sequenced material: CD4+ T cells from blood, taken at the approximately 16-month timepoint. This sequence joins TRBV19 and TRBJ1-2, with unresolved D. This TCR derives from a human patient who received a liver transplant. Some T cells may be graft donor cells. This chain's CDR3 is CASSPTEDAGYTF. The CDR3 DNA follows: TGTGCCAGTAGCCCAACCGAGGATGCTGGCTACACCTTC.